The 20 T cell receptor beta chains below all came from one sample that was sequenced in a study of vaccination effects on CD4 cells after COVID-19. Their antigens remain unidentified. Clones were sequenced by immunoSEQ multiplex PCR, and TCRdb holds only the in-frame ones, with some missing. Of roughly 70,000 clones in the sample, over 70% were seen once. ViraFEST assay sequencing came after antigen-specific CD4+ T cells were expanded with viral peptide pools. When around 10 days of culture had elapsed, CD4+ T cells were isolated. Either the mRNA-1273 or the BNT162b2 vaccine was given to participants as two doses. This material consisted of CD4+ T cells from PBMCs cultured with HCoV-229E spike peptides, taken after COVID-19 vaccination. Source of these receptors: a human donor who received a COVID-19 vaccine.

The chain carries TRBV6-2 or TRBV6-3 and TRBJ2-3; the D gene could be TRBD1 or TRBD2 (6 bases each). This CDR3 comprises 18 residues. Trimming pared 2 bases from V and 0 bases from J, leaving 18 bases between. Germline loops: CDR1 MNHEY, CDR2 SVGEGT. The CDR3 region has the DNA TGTGCCAGCAGTTACAATTTTCTCGAGGGGGGAAGCACAGATACGCAGTATTTT. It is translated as CASSYNFLEGGSTDTQYF.

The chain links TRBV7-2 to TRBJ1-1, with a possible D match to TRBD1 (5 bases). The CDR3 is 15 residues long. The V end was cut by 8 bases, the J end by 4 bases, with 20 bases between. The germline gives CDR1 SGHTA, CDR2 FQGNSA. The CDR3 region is CASGLSAGLTTEAFF. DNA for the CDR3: TGTGCCAGCGGGCTTAGTGCGGGACTTACCACTGAAGCTTTCTTT.

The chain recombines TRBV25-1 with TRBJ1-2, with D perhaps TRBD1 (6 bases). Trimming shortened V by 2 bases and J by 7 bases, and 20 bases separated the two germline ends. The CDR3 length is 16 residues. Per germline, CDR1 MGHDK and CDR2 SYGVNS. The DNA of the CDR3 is TGTGCCAGCAGTGAAGCGGGGGGCGTGAAAATGGGTGGCTACACCTTC. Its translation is CASSEAGGVKMGGYTF.

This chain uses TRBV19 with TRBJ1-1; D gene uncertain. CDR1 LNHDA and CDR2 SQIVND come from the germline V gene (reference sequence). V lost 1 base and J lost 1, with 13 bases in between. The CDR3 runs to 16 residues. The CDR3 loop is CASSIGERSWNTEAFF. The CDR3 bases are TGTGCCAGTAGTATAGGGGAGCGGAGTTGGAACACTGAAGCTTTCTTT.

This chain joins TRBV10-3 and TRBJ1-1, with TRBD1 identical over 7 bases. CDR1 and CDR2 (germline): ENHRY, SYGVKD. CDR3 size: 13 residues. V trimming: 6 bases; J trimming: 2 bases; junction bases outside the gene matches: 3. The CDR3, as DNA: TGTGCCATCAGGGGGACAGCCAACACTGAAGCTTTCTTT. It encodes CAIRGTANTEAFF.

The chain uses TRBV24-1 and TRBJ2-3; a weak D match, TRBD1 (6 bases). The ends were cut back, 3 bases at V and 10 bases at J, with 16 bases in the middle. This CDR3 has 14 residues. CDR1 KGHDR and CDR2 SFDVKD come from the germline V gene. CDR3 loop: CATSDRTVLLAQYF. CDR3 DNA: TGTGCCACCAGTGATCGGACAGTGCTATTGGCGCAGTATTTT.

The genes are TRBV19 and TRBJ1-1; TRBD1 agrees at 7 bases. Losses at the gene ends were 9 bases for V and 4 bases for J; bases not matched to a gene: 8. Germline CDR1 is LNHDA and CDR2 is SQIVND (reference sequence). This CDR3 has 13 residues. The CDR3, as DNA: TGTGCCAGCAGGGGGACAGTCGGCACTGAAGCTTTCTTT. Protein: CASRGTVGTEAFF.

The CDR3 spells CASSLVSAPNTEAFF. As DNA, the CDR3 is TGTGCCAGCAGCTTAGTCTCCGCACCGAACACTGAAGCTTTCTTT. The chain joins TRBV7-9 to TRBJ1-1, with unresolved D. The CDR3 totals 15 residues. Trimming shortened V by 1 base and J by 1 base, and 10 bases separated the two germline ends. Germline V gene lookup returns CDR1 SEHNR and CDR2 FQNEAQ (reference sequence).

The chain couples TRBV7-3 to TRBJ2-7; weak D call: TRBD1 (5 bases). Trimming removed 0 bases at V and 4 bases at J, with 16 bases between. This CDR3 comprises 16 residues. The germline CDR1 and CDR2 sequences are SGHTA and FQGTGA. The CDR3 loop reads CASSLTFVGQGYEQYV. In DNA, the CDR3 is TGTGCCAGCAGCTTAACGTTCGTAGGGCAGGGTTACGAGCAGTACGTC.

As DNA, the CDR3 is TGTGCCAGCAGCTCGGGAGAGAACAATGAGCAGTTCTTC. It translates to CASSSGENNEQFF. V usage is TRBV5-4 and J usage is TRBJ2-1; a weak D match, TRBD2 (6 bases). Trimming took 3 bases from V and 5 from J, leaving 9 bases between them. The germline CDR1 and CDR2 sequences are SGHNT and YYREEE (reference sequence). The CDR3 is 13 residues long. The full variable domain, in which reference TRBV5-4 and TRBJ2-1 provide the parts outside the CDR3, is ETGVTQSPTHLIKTRGQQVTLRCSSQSGHNTVSWYQQALGQGPQFIFQYYREEENGRGNFPPRFSGLQFPNYSSELNVNALELDDSALYLCASSSGENNEQFFGPGTRLTVL.

CDR3: CASSFSHSRLNGVSGELFF. The CDR3, as DNA: TGTGCCAGCAGCTTTAGTCATTCCCGGCTAAACGGAGTCTCCGGGGAGCTGTTTTTT. V is TRBV7-2 and J is TRBJ2-2; no firm D call. The CDR3 is 19 residues long. V was cut by 3 bases and J by 6 bases, with 26 bases left in between. The germline V gene encodes CDR1 SGHTA and CDR2 FQGNSA.

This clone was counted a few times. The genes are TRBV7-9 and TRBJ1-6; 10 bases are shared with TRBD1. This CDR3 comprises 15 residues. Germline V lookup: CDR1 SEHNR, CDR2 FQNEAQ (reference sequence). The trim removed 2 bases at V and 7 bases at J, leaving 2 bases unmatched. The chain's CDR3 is CASSLSGQGNSPLHF. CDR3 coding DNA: TGTGCCAGCAGCTTATCGGGACAGGGGAATTCACCCCTCCACTTT.

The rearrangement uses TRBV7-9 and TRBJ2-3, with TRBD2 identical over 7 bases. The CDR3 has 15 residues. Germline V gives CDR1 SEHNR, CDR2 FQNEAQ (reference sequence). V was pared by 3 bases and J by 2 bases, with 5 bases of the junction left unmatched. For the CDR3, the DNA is TGTGCCAGCAGCTTTTCTAGCGGATACACAGATACGCAGTATTTT. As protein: CASSFSSGYTDTQYF.

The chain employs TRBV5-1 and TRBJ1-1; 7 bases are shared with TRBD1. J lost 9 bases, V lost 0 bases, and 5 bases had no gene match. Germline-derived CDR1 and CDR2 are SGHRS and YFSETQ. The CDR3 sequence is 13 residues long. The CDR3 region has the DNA TGCGCCAGCAGCTTGGTACTACAGGGGCAAGCTTTCTTT. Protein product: CASSLVLQGQAFF.

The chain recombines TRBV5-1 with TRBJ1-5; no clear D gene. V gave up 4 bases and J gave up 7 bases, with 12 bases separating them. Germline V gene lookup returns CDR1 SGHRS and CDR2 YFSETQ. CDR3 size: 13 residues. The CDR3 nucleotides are TGCGCCAGCAGCCTGAATTCGGGGCAGCCCCAGCATTTT. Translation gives CASSLNSGQPQHF.

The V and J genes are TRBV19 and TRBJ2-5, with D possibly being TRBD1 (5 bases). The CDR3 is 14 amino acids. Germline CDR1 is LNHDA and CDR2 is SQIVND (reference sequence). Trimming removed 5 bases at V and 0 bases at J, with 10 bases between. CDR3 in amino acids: CASSGRGYQETQYF. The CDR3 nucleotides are TGTGCCAGTAGTGGAAGGGGATACCAAGAGACCCAGTACTTC.

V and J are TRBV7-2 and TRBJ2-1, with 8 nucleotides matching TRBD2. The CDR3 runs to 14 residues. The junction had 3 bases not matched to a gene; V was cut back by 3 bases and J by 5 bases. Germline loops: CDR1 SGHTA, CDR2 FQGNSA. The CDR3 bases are TGTGCCAGCAGCTTCGGTAGCGGGGACAATGAGCAGTTCTTC. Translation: CASSFGSGDNEQFF. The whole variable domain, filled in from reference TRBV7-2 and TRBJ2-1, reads GAGVSQSPSNKVTEKGKDVELRCDPISGHTALYWYRQSLGQGLEFLIYFQGNSAPDKSGLPSDRFSAERTGGSVSTLTIQRTQQEDSAVYLCASSFGSGDNEQFFGPGTRLTVL.

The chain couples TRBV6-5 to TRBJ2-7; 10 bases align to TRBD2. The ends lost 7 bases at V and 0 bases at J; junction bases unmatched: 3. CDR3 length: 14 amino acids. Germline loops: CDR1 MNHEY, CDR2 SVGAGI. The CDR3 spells CASKSGGASYEQYV. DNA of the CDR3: TGTGCCAGCAAGAGCGGGGGGGCCTCCTACGAGCAGTACGTC.

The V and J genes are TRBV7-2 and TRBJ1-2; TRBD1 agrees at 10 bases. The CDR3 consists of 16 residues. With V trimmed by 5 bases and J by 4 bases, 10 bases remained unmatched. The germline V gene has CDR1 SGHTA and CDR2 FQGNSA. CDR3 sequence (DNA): TGTGCCAGCAGCCAGGGGACAGGGGTTCCAAGCTATGGCTACACCTTC. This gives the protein CASSQGTGVPSYGYTF.

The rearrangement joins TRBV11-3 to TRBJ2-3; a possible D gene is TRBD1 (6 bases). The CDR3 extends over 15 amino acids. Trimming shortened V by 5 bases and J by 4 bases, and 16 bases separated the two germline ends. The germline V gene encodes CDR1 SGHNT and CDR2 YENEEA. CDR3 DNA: TGTGCCAGCAGCCCAGCAGGGGCGTCGGCAGATACGCAGTATTTT. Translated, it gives CASSPAGASADTQYF.